Listed below are T cell receptor beta chains from one sample, sequenced in a study of response to subunit inactivated influenza vaccine. TCRdb analysed the RT-PCR reads with MiXCR anew, one entry per CDR3 protein. The table includes approximately 480,000 distinct CDR3 sequences, roughly 9.8% detected once. Material: PBMCs from blood, obtained more than 35 days after vaccination. These receptors were collected from a man in his forties or fifties who received an inactivated influenza vaccine. Both conserved end residues are part of each CDR3. The order of the fields is J gene, V gene, clone size, D gene, CDR3 DNA, CDR3 protein. D genes are given only for firm matches. Not every row has a clone size; where given, it reads once, few, many or a size class.

>TRBJ2-2|TRBV20-1|NA|NA
TGCAGTCCAACACAGGGCTTAGGCGCCGGGGAGCTGTTTTTT
CSPTQGLGAGELFF
>TRBJ2-3|TRBV20-1|NA|TRBD2
TGCAGTGCTAGCCGACTAGCGGAAGCGCCGGATACGCAGTATTTT
CSASRLAEAPDTQYF
>TRBJ1-5|TRBV6-5|NA|NA
TGTGCCAGCAGCACTCGGGCGGATAGCAATCAGCCCCAGCATTTT
CASSTRADSNQPQHF
>TRBJ2-3|TRBV15|NA|NA
TGTGCCACCAGCTCGAGGGCGGGGGCCGGCACAGATACGCAGTATTTT
CATSSRAGAGTDTQYF
>TRBJ1-5|TRBV2|NA|NA
TGTGCCAGCACCTCACTTGGGTTAAGCAATCAGCCCCAGCATTTT
CASTSLGLSNQPQHF
>TRBJ2-1|TRBV7-2|many|TRBD1
TGTGCCAGCAGCCGGGACAGGGGAACCCACAATGAGCAGTTCTTC
CASSRDRGTHNEQFF
>TRBJ2-3|TRBV7-2|NA|TRBD2
TGTGCCAGCAGCCCCGTTCGACTAGCGGGGGGCCAAGATACGCAGTATTTT
CASSPVRLAGGQDTQYF
>TRBJ2-1|TRBV14|few|NA
TGTGCCAGCAGCCAAGCTATCGTAGACAATGAGCAGTTCTTC
CASSQAIVDNEQFF
>TRBJ1-2|TRBV12-3/TRBV12-4|many|NA
TGTGCCAGCAGTTTTGAGGGGAGCGATGGCTACACCTTC
CASSFEGSDGYTF
>TRBJ2-3|TRBV7-2|few|TRBD2
TGTGCCAGCAGCCCCCGACTAGCGGCTCTCGTAACAGATACGCAGTATTTT
CASSPRLAALVTDTQYF
>TRBJ2-1|TRBV20-1|few|TRBD2
TGCAGTGCTAGACGTACTAGCGGGTCCAGCTCCTACAATGAGCAGTTCTTC
CSARRTSGSSSYNEQFF
>TRBJ1-5|TRBV29-1|many|NA
TGCAGCGTTGAAGATTGGGCTTATAGCAATCAGCCCCAGCATTTT
CSVEDWAYSNQPQHF
>TRBJ2-1|TRBV28|many|TRBD1
TGTGCCAGCAGTCAAGGACAGGGGCGATACAATGAGCAGTTCTTC
CASSQGQGRYNEQFF
>TRBJ1-6|TRBV27|many|TRBD1
TGTGCCAGCACCTGGACAGGGGAAACTAATTCACCCCTCCACTTT
CASTWTGETNSPLHF
>TRBJ2-3|TRBV4-2|many|TRBD2
TGTGCCAGCAGCCAAGATCTGACTAGCACGGATACGCAGTATTTT
CASSQDLTSTDTQYF
>TRBJ1-2|TRBV9|few|TRBD1
TGTGCCAGCAGCGCCGGACAGGGTACGAGTAACTATGGCTACACCTTC
CASSAGQGTSNYGYTF
>TRBJ1-2|TRBV6-2/TRBV6-3|NA|TRBD1
TGTGCCAGCAGTTACTACGGGAGGATTCACAACGCAGGGGGCAATAACTATGGCTACACCTTC
CASSYYGRIHNAGGNNYGYTF
>TRBJ1-6|TRBV7-2|NA|NA
TGTGCCAGCAGCCTTTGGGGCAATTCACCCCTCCACTTT
CASSLWGNSPLHF
>TRBJ1-6|TRBV20-1|many|NA
TGCAGTGCTAGCGGGGTTTATAATTCACCCCTCCACTTT
CSASGVYNSPLHF
>TRBJ2-4|TRBV20-1|NA|NA
TGCAGTGCTAGAGACGAGCAGACACTAGCCAAAAACATTCAGTACTTC
CSARDEQTLAKNIQYF
>TRBJ2-7|TRBV29-1|few|TRBD1
TGCAGCGTAATGACAGGGGGCTTTAACGAGCAGTACTTC
CSVMTGGFNEQYF
>TRBJ2-7|TRBV5-4|NA|NA
TGTGCCAGCAGCTTGGTTTTGGGGGACGAGCAGTACTTC
CASSLVLGDEQYF
>TRBJ2-7|TRBV3-1|many|TRBD1
TGTGCCAGCAGCCGCGGACGTACAGGGGAGTACTTC
CASSRGRTGEYF
>TRBJ1-1|TRBV20-1|many|NA
TGCAGTGCTACCAACACAGGGACTGAAGCTTTCTTT
CSATNTGTEAFF
>TRBJ2-3|TRBV5-5|many|NA
TGTGCCAGCAGCCTTCTGGGGGGAGTCGGGACAGATACGCAGTATTTT
CASSLLGGVGTDTQYF
>TRBJ2-7|TRBV4-2|many|TRBD2
TGTGCCAGCAGCCAAGATAGGACTAGCGGAATCTACGAGCAGTACTTC
CASSQDRTSGIYEQYF
>TRBJ1-2|TRBV15|NA|TRBD1
TGTGCCACCAGCAGAGGTGACAGGGGGAGCTATGGCTACACCTTC
CATSRGDRGSYGYTF
>TRBJ2-1|TRBV6-5|NA|TRBD2
TGTGCCAGCAGTTACTTGCCCAGAACTAGCGGGATAACGTATGAGCAGTTCTTC
CASSYLPRTSGITYEQFF
>TRBJ2-5|TRBV12-3/TRBV12-4|NA|NA
TGTGCCAGCAGTTTCTGGACAGCAGCTCAAGAGACCCAGTACTTC
CASSFWTAAQETQYF
>TRBJ2-3|TRBV29-1|few|TRBD1
TGCAGCGGGGGACAGGGAAGGGGCGTTGAGAGAGATACGCAGTATTTT
CSGGQGRGVERDTQYF
>TRBJ1-1|TRBV12-3/TRBV12-4|few|NA
TGTGCCAGCAGTTTTTTTTTTGGGGGGCTGGAAACTGAAGCTTTCTTT
CASSFFFGGLETEAFF
>TRBJ2-7|TRBV2|few|NA
TGTGCCAGCAGTGTTTCACACAGCGAGCAGTACTTC
CASSVSHSEQYF
>TRBJ2-3|TRBV6-2/TRBV6-3|few|NA
TGTGCCAGCAGCCAGGACCCGAATTATACGCAGTATTTT
CASSQDPNYTQYF
>TRBJ2-1|TRBV11-3|NA|TRBD2
TGTGCCAGCAGCTTAGGAGCTGGTAAGGTTAGCGGGAGGCTCCACTCCTACAATGAGCAGTTCTTC
CASSLGAGKVSGRLHSYNEQFF
>TRBJ2-3|TRBV12-3/TRBV12-4|few|NA
TGTGCCAGCAGTCGCCGGGACAACACAGATACGCAGTATTTT
CASSRRDNTDTQYF
>TRBJ2-7|TRBV15|NA|NA
TGTGCCACCAGCAGGGCAGGGCGGGGATCCTACGAGCAGTACTTC
CATSRAGRGSYEQYF
>TRBJ2-1|TRBV11-2|NA|NA
TGTGCCAGCAGCTTAGTGGGCTGGCAGGGCGCCTACAATGAGCAGTTCTTC
CASSLVGWQGAYNEQFF